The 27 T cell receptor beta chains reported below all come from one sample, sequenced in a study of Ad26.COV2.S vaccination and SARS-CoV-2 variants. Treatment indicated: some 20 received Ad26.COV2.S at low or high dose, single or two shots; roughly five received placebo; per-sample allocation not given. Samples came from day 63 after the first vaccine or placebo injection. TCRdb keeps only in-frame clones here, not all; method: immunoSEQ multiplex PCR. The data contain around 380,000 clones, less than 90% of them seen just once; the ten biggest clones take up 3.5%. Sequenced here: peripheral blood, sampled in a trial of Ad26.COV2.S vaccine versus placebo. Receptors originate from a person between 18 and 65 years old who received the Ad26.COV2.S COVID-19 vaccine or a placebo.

CDR3 loop: CASSLLTLSTDPAKNIQYF. The CDR3 region has the DNA TGTGCCAGCAGTCTACTTACCCTTTCGACAGACCCAGCCAAAAACATTCAGTACTTC. The chain combines TRBV28 with TRBJ2-4, with D perhaps TRBD1 (5 bases). Germline V gene data show CDR1 as MDHEN and CDR2 as SYDVKM. V was shortened by 5 bases and J by 0 bases, with 23 bases between the two germline ends. The CDR3 covers 19 residues.

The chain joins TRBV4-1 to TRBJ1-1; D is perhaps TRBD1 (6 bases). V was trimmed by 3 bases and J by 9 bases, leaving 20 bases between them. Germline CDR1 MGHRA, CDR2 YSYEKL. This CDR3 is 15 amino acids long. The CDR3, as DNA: TGCGCCAGCAGCCAGGAGACAGGCCAGAATATTAAAGCTTTCTTT. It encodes CASSQETGQNIKAFF.

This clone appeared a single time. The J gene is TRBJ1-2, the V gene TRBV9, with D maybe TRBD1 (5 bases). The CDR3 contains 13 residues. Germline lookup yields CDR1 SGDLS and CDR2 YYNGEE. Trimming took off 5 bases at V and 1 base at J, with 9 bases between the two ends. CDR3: CASSDSFNYGYTF. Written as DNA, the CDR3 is TGTGCCAGCAGTGACAGTTTTAACTATGGCTACACCTTC.

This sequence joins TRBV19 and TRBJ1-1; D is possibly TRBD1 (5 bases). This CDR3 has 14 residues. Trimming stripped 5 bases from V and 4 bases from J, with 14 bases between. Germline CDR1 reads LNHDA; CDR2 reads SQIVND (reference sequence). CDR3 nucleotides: TGTGCCAGTAGTGGAGTGGGGGGGACCACTGAAGCTTTCTTT. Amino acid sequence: CASSGVGGTTEAFF.

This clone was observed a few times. CDR3 in DNA: TGTGCCAGCAGTGAAATGGGGGTGGATTCCTACGAGCAGTACTTC. Its translation is CASSEMGVDSYEQYF. The chain links TRBV2 to TRBJ2-7; perhaps D is TRBD1 or TRBD2 (5 bases each). Germline CDR1 reads SNHLY; CDR2 reads FYNNEI. The germline V and J ends were trimmed by 2 bases and 1 base, with 12 bases remaining between them. The CDR3 totals 15 residues.

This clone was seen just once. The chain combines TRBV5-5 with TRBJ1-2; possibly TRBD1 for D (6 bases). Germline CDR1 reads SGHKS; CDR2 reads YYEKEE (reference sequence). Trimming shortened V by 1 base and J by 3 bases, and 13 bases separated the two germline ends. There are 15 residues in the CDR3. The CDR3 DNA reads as TGTGCCAGCAGCTTGTTACGGGACACCCACTATGGCTACACCTTC. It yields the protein CASSLLRDTHYGYTF.

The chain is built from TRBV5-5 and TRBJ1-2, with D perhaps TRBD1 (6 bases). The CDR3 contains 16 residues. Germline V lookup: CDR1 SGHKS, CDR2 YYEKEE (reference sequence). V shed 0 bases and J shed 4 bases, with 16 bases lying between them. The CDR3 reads CASSLDPGQTSYGYTF. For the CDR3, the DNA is TGTGCCAGCAGCTTGGACCCAGGACAGACTTCCTATGGCTACACCTTC.

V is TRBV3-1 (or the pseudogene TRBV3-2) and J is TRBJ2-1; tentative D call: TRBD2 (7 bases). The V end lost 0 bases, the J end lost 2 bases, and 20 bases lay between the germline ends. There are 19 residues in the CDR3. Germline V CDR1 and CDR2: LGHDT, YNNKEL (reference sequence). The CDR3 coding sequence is TGTGCCAGCAGCCAAGATATACCGGGGGGCCGGGAGCCCTACAATGAGCAGTTCTTC. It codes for CASSQDIPGGREPYNEQFF.

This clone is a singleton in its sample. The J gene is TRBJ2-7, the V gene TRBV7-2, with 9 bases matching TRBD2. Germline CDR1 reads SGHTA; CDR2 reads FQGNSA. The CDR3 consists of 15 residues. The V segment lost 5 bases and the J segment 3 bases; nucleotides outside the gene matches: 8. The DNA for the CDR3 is TGTGCCAGCAGCCTTATAGCGGGGGAGCTCTACGAGCAGTACTTC. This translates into CASSLIAGELYEQYF. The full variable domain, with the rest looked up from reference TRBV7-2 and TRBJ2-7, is GAGVSQSPSNKVTEKGKDVELRCDPISGHTALYWYRQSLGQGLEFLIYFQGNSAPDKSGLPSDRFSAERTGGSVSTLTIQRTQQEDSAVYLCASSLIAGELYEQYFGPGTRLTVT.

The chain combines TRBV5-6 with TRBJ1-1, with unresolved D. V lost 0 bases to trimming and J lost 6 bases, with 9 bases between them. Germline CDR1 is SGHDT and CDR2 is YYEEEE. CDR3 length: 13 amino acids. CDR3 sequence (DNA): TGTGCCAGCAGCTTGGAGAGGGATTCTGAAGCTTTCTTT. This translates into CASSLERDSEAFF. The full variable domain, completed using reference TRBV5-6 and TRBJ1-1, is DAGVTQSPTHLIKTRGQQVTLRCSPKSGHDTVSWYQQALGQGPQFIFQYYEEEERQRGNFPDRFSGHQFPNYSSELNVNALLLGDSALYLCASSLERDSEAFFGQGTRLTVV.

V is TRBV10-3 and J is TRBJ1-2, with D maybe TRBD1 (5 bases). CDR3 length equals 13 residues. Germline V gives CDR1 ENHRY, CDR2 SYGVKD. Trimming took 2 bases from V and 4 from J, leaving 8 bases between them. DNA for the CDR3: TGTGCCATCAGTGAGAACCAGGGCTATGGCTACACCTTC. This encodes CAISENQGYGYTF.

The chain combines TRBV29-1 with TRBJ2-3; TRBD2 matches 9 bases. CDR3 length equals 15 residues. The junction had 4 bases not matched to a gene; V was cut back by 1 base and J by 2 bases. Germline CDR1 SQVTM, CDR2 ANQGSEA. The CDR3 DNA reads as TGCAGCGTTGAAGTAGCGGGGGTTCCCACAGATACGCAGTATTTT. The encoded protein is CSVEVAGVPTDTQYF.

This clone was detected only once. The CDR3 nucleotides are TGTGCCAGCAGCTGGACAGGGATGGGGGATGGCTACACCTTC. Its translation: CASSWTGMGDGYTF. The chain is built from TRBV5-6 and TRBJ1-2; the match to TRBD1 covers 8 bases. The germline V gene encodes CDR1 SGHDT and CDR2 YYEEEE. The CDR3 runs to 14 residues. V shed 3 bases, J shed 6 bases, and the junction held 7 bases outside the gene matches.

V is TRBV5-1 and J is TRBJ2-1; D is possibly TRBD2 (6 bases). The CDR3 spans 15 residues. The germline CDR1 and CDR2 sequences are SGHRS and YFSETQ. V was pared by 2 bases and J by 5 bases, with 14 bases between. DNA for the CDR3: TGCGCCAGCAGCTTTTTTTCCGGGACTGACAATGAGCAGTTCTTC. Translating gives CASSFFSGTDNEQFF.

The CDR3 here is CASSAESLDRGNTGELFF. Written as DNA, the CDR3 is TGTGCCAGCAGCGCAGAAAGCCTGGACAGGGGGAACACCGGGGAGCTGTTTTTT. The V call is TRBV25-1, the J call TRBJ2-2, with TRBD1 identical over 9 bases. This CDR3 region has 18 residues. The trim removed 6 bases at V and 1 base at J, leaving 12 bases unmatched. Germline lookup yields CDR1 MGHDK and CDR2 SYGVNS. The whole variable domain, remainder taken from reference TRBV25-1 and TRBJ2-2, is EADIYQTPRYLVIGTGKKITLECSQTMGHDKMYWYQQDPGMELHLIHYSYGVNSTEKGDLSSESTVSRIRTEHFPLTLESARPSHTSQYLCASSAESLDRGNTGELFFGEGSRLTVL.

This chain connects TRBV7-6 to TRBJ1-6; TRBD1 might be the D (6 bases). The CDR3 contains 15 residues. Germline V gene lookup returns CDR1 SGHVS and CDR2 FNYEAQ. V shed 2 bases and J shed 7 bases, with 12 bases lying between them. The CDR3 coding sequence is TGTGCCAGCAGCTTATTCCCAGGGGAAAATTCACCCCTCCACTTT. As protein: CASSLFPGENSPLHF.

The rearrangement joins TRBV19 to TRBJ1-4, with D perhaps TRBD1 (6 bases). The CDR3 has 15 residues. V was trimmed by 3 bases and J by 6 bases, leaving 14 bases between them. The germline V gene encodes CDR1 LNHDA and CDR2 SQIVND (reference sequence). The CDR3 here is CASSIRSGEHEKLFF. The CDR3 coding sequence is TGTGCCAGTAGTATTCGGTCAGGGGAGCATGAAAAACTGTTTTTT.

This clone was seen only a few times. The CDR3 nucleotides read TGTGCCAGCACCCTTTTGTCAGGAGGAAACACCATATATTTT. It is translated as CASTLLSGGNTIYF. V and J are TRBV7-2 and TRBJ1-3; no clear D gene. V was cut by 7 bases and J by 4 bases, with 14 bases left in between. The CDR3 consists of 14 residues. CDR1 is SGHTA, CDR2 FQGNSA, per germline.

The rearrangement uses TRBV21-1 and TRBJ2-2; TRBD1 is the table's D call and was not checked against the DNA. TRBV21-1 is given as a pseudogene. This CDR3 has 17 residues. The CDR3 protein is CASSRRWTGNNTGELFF. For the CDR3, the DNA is TGTGCCAGCAGCAGAAGGTGGACAGGGAATAACACCGGGGAGCTGTTTTTT.

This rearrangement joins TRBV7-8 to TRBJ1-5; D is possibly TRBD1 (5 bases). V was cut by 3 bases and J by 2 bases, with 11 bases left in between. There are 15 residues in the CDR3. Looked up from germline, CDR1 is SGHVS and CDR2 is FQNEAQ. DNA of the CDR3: TGTGCCAGCAGCTTCGGCGGGGGGGGCAATCAGCCCCAGCATTTT. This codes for CASSFGGGGNQPQHF.

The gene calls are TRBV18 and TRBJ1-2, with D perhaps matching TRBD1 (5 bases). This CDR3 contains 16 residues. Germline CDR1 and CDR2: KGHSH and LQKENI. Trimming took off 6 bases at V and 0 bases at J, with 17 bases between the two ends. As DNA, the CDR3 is TGTGCCAGCTCCCTCGAGCGTCTGGGACCTAACTATGGCTACACCTTC. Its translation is CASSLERLGPNYGYTF.

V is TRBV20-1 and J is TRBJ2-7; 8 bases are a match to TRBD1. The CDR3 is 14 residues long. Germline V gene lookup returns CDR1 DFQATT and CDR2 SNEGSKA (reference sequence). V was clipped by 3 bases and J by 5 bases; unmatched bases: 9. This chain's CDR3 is CSASSAGGADEQYF. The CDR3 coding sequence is TGCAGTGCTAGTTCGGCAGGGGGCGCGGACGAGCAGTACTTC.

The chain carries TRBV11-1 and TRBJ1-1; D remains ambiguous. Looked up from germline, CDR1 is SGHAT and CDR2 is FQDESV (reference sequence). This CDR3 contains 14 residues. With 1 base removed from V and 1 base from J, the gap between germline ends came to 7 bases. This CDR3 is CASSLEAGNTEAFF. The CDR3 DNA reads TGTGCCAGCAGCTTAGAGGCTGGGAACACTGAAGCTTTCTTT.

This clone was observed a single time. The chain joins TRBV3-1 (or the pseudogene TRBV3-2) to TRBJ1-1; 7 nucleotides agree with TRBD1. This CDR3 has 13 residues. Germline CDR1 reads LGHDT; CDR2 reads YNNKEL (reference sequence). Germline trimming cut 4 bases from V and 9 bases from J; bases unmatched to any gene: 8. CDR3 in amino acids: CASSPSERGQAFF. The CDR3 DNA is TGTGCCAGCAGCCCATCGGAGAGGGGGCAAGCTTTCTTT.

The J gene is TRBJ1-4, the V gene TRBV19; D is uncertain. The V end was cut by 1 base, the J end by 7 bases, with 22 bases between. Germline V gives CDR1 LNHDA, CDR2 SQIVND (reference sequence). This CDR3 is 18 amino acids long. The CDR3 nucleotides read TGTGCCAGTAGTATAGGTGGCCCTAGCAGCGAAGTCGGTGAAAAACTGTTTTTT. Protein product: CASSIGGPSSEVGEKLFF.

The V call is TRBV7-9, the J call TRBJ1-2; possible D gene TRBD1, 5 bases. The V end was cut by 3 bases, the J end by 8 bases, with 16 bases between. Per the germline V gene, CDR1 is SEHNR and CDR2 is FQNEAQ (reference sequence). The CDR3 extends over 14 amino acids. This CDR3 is CASSFLRELSGYTF. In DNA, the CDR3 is TGTGCCAGCAGCTTTCTCAGGGAACTTAGCGGCTACACCTTC.

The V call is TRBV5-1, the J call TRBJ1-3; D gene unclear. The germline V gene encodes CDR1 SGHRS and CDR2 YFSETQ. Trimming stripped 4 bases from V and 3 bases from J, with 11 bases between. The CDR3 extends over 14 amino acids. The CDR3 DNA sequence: TGCGCCAGCAGCCTCGACCCTTTTGGAAACACCATATATTTT. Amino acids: CASSLDPFGNTIYF.